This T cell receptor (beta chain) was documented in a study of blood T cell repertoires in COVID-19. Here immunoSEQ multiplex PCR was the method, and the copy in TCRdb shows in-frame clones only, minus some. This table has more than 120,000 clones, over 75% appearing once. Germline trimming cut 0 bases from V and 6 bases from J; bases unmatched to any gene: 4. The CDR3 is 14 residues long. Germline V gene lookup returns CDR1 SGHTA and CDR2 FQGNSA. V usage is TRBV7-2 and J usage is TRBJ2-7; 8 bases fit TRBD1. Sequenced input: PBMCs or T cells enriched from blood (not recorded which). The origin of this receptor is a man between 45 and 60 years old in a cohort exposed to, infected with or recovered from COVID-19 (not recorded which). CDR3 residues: CASSLAQGAGEQYF. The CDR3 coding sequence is TGTGCCAGCAGCTTAGCTCAGGGGGCGGGCGAGCAGTACTTC.